One and the same sample provided the 14 T cell receptor beta chains below, sequenced in a study of T-cell reconstitution after alpha-beta-depleted transplantation in children. Preparing the TCRbeta library involved the use of unique molecular identifiers. TCRdb redid the calling of the PCR reads with MiXCR, one entry per CDR3 protein. The sample has some 450,000 distinct CDR3 sequences, around 46% seen once; the top ten hold 25% to 30%. The sample in question was PBMCs, obtained before TCRalphabeta/CD19-depleted stem cell transplant. The receptors originated from a girl aged 2 to 9 with aplastic anemia, due to receive a stem cell transplant.

This chain uses TRBV12-3 or TRBV12-4 with TRBJ2-7; D may be TRBD2 (6 bases). V was pared by 6 bases and J by 4 bases, with 16 bases between. The CDR3 spans 14 residues. CDR3 sequence reads: CASSPRGGNYEQYF. CDR3 in DNA: TGTGCCAGCAGCCCTCGCGGCGGGAATTACGAGCAGTACTTC.

There are a few counts of this clonotype. The chain couples TRBV5-1 to TRBJ2-2, with a tentative D call TRBD1 (7 bases). V lost 5 bases and J 0 bases, leaving 11 bases between the germline ends. Germline lookup yields CDR1 SGHRS and CDR2 YFSETQ. The CDR3 contains 15 residues. The CDR3 sequence: CASRGGTANTGELFF. CDR3 sequence (DNA): TGCGCCAGCAGAGGGGGGACAGCGAACACCGGGGAGCTGTTTTTT.

A word on this clonotype: Compared with germline, one end of the junction differs, possibly owing to a read error. The rearrangement links TRBV6-2 or TRBV6-3 to TRBJ2-7, with 7 bases lining up with TRBD1. This CDR3 is built from 14 residues. CDR1 is MNHEY, CDR2 SVGEGT, per germline. CDR3 in DNA: TGTTCCAGCAGCGGCGACAGGGTGGTCTACGAGCAGTACTTC. It codes for CSSSGDRVVYEQYF.

V is TRBV7-6 and J is TRBJ2-5; D gene uncertain. Trimming pared 1 base from V and 5 bases from J, leaving 11 bases between. The CDR3 sequence is 14 residues long. Germline CDR1 reads SGHVS; CDR2 reads FNYEAQ. The CDR3 sequence is CASSLGSYSETQYF. CDR3 DNA: TGTGCCAGCAGCTTAGGGAGCTACAGTGAGACCCAGTACTTC.

V usage is TRBV5-1 and J usage is TRBJ2-3, with D perhaps matching TRBD1 (5 bases). Trimming shortened V by 2 bases and J by 4 bases, and 14 bases separated the two germline ends. The germline V gene encodes CDR1 SGHRS and CDR2 YFSETQ. The CDR3 totals 15 residues. Here the CDR3 reads CASSLLGAHADTQYF. The CDR3 nucleotides read TGCGCCAGCAGCTTATTAGGGGCGCATGCAGATACGCAGTATTTT.

This sequence joins TRBV5-1 and TRBJ1-2; unclear D gene. Germline V gene data show CDR1 as SGHRS and CDR2 as YFSETQ. V dropped 4 bases and J dropped 3 bases, with 13 bases sitting between them. The CDR3 consists of 14 residues. The CDR3 coding sequence is TGCGCCAGCAGCGCGGACGTCCAGGACTATGGCTACACCTTC. It specifies CASSADVQDYGYTF.

A few counts support this clonotype. The rearrangement links TRBV7-3 to TRBJ1-1; TRBD1 matches at 8 bases. The trim removed 3 bases at V and 4 bases at J, leaving 13 bases unmatched. This CDR3 has 17 residues. The germline gives CDR1 SGHTA, CDR2 FQGTGA. In DNA form, the CDR3 reads TGTGCCAGCAGCTTGAACCTCAGGGGGCGTTGGATCACTGAAGCTTTCTTT. It is translated as CASSLNLRGRWITEAFF. The full variable domain, rest sourced from reference TRBV7-3 and TRBJ1-1, is GAGVSQTPSNKVTEKGKYVELRCDPISGHTALYWYRQSLGQGPEFLIYFQGTGAADDSGLPNDRFFAVRPEGSVSTLKIQRTERGDSAVYLCASSLNLRGRWITEAFFGQGTRLTVV.

This clonotype was seen a few times. The J gene is TRBJ2-1, the V gene TRBV5-5, with 11 positions matching TRBD2. J was trimmed by 5 bases and V by 3 bases; bases with no gene match: 4. This CDR3 is 15 amino acids long. Germline V gene data show CDR1 as SGHKS and CDR2 as YYEKEE (reference sequence). The CDR3 bases are TGTGCCAGCAGCTCAGGACTAGCGGGTAACAATGAGCAGTTCTTC. Residues: CASSSGLAGNNEQFF.

This chain joins TRBV5-1 and TRBJ2-7, with D perhaps matching TRBD1 or TRBD2 (5 bases each). CDR3 length equals 16 residues. CDR1 and CDR2 (germline): SGHRS, YFSETQ. V lost 4 bases and J lost 0, with 17 bases in between. In DNA, the CDR3 is TGCGCCAGCAGCCTATCCGGGACCGCAGTCTCCTACGAGCAGTACTTC. Translating gives CASSLSGTAVSYEQYF.

The V gene is TRBV5-6, the J gene TRBJ2-5; TRBD1 aligns across 7 bases. CDR1 is SGHDT, CDR2 YYEEEE, per germline. CDR3 size: 12 residues. V lost 6 bases to trimming and J lost 5 bases; unmatched junction nucleotides: 4. CDR3 coding DNA: TGTGCCAGCAAAACAGGGGTCGAGACCCAGTACTTC. Its translation: CASKTGVETQYF. Variable domain in full (rest from reference TRBV5-6 and TRBJ2-5): DAGVTQSPTHLIKTRGQQVTLRCSPKSGHDTVSWYQQALGQGPQFIFQYYEEEERQRGNFPDRFSGHQFPNYSSELNVNALLLGDSALYLCASKTGVETQYFGPGTRLLVL.

This clonotype was seen at least ten times. The chain joins TRBV29-1 to TRBJ2-5, with D maybe TRBD1 (6 bases). Trimming stripped 5 bases from V and 5 bases from J, with 15 bases between. This CDR3 contains 13 residues. The germline V gene encodes CDR1 SQVTM and CDR2 ANQGSEA. The CDR3 reads CSVQTGFKETQYF. As DNA, the CDR3 is TGCAGCGTTCAGACAGGTTTTAAGGAGACCCAGTACTTC.

The rearrangement joins TRBV12-5 to TRBJ1-2; 7 bases align to TRBD1. V trimming: 3 bases; J trimming: 6 bases; junction bases outside the gene matches: 7. Germline CDR1 is LGHNT and CDR2 is FRNRAP. CDR3 size: 14 residues. The CDR3 DNA reads TGTGCTAGTGGTTTCGACAGGGAAAATAATGGCTACACCTTC. Its protein product is CASGFDRENNGYTF.

The CDR3: CAISEGRGRINEQFF. The CDR3 DNA follows: TGTGCCATCAGTGAAGGCAGGGGGCGCATCAATGAGCAGTTCTTC. The V and J genes are TRBV10-3 and TRBJ2-1, with TRBD1 matching over 8 bases. The trim removed 3 bases at V and 6 bases at J, leaving 7 bases unmatched. The germline CDR1 and CDR2 sequences are ENHRY and SYGVKD. CDR3 size: 15 residues.

This clonotype showed up many times. The chain couples TRBV10-2 to TRBJ2-1, with 11 bases aligning to TRBD2. Germline CDR1 WSHSY, CDR2 SAAADI. Germline trimming cut 6 bases from V and 10 bases from J; bases unmatched to any gene: 11. This CDR3 is 15 amino acids long. Written as DNA, the CDR3 is TGCGCCAGCAGAATAGCGGGAGGGCCGGAGGGGGAGCAGTTCTTC. Translated, it gives CASRIAGGPEGEQFF.